Here is one T cell receptor beta chain with its context. The antigen is undetermined. The sample is drawn from a study of shared clonotypes between healthy human individuals. Broader study findings: There were few donors, and this limited the genetic and exposure-history diversity represented.

The germline V gene encodes CDR1 MNHNS and CDR2 SASEGT. Trimming removed 4 bases at V and 1 base at J, with 11 bases between. This CDR3 spans 14 amino acids. Produced via immunoSEQ multiplex PCR; TCRdb's table is partial and in-frame only. The profile shows 2 million to 2.5 million clones, 90% to 96% of them singletons. Sequencing used naive CD4+ T cells sorted from blood. Subset reported: CD45RA+ positively selected. V gene TRBV6-1 combines with J gene TRBJ2-7; the D is unclear. This receptor was taken from a man in his late teens or twenties in good health. CDR3 amino acids: CASSALWVSYEQYF. Here the CDR3 DNA reads TGTGCCAGCAGTGCTCTCTGGGTGTCCTACGAGCAGTACTTC.